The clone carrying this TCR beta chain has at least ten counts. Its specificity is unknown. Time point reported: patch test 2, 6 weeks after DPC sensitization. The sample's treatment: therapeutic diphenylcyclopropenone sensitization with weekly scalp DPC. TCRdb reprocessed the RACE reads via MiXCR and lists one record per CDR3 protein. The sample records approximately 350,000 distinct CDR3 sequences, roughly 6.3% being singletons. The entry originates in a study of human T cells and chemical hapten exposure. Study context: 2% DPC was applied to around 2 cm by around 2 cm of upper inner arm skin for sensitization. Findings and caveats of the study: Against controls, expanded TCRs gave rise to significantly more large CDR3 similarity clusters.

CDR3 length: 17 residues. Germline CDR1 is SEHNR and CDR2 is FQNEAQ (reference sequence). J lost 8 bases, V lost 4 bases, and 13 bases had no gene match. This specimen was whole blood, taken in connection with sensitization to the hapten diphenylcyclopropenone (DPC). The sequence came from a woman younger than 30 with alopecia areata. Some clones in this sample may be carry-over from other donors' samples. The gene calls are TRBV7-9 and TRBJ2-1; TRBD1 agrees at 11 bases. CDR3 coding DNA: TGTGCCAGCAGCTCGCTACGGACAGGGGGCAGGATGGATGAGCAGTTCTTC. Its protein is CASSSLRTGGRMDEQFF.